A single sample is the source of the 14 T cell receptor beta chains below, sequenced in a study of vaccination and CD4 T cells after COVID-19. Sample treatment: approximately 9-day PBMC culture with coronavirus spike peptide pools or control peptides (ViraFEST assay). The assay that was used to sequence DNA from cultured CD4+ T cells was the Oncomine TCR Beta short-read assay. TCRdb independently ran MiXCR on the PCR reads; one entry per CDR3 protein. This table holds 9,500 to 15,000 distinct CDR3 sequences, around 50% found once. These receptors' targets are unknown. The sequencing sample was made of CD4+ T cells from blood, cultured in vitro. Source of these receptors: a human donor who had recovered from COVID-19.

This clonotype was detected only a few times. The chain has TRBV19 and TRBJ1-1, with 8 bases aligning to TRBD1. The CDR3 is 14 amino acids. Germline lookup yields CDR1 LNHDA and CDR2 SQIVND (reference sequence). V lost 0 bases to trimming and J lost 9 bases; unmatched junction nucleotides: 6. CDR3 region: CASSIDPRQGKAFF. CDR3 bases: TGTGCCAGTAGTATAGATCCTAGACAGGGGAAAGCTTTCTTT. Full variable domain (remainder filled in from reference TRBV19 and TRBJ1-1): DGGITQSPKYLFRKEGQNVTLSCEQNLNHDAMYWYRQDPGQGLRLIYYSQIVNDFQKGDIAEGYSVSREKKESFPLTVTSAQKNPTAFYLCASSIDPRQGKAFFGQGTRLTVV.

By proportion, this clonotype is medium-sized. The rearrangement links TRBV6-2 or TRBV6-3 to TRBJ2-2; D possibly corresponds to TRBD2 (5 bases). Germline V gene lookup returns CDR1 MNHEY and CDR2 SVGEGT. The CDR3 is made up of 15 amino acids. The V end lost 0 bases, the J end lost 7 bases, and 12 bases lay between the germline ends. CDR3 sequence (DNA): TGTGCCAGCAGTTACTCCCCCGAGGGTAGCGGGGAGCTGTTTTTT. This gives the protein CASSYSPEGSGELFF.

This clonotype is classed as medium-sized. The chain recombines TRBV29-1 with TRBJ2-7; tentative D call: TRBD2 (6 bases). The CDR3 runs to 13 residues. Between the trimmed V and J ends, which lost 7 bases and 6 bases, there was a span of 19 bases. Germline lookup yields CDR1 SQVTM and CDR2 ANQGSEA. The CDR3 loop is CSACLTGELEQYF. The CDR3 nucleotides are TGCAGCGCGTGCCTAACGGGGGAACTCGAGCAGTACTTC.

The DNA of the CDR3 is TGTGCCAGCAGTTCTTTGACAGACCAAGAGACCCAGTACTTC. Its protein product is CASSSLTDQETQYF. V usage is TRBV28 and J usage is TRBJ2-5; possibly TRBD1 for D (5 bases). CDR1 MDHEN and CDR2 SYDVKM come from the germline V gene. This CDR3 is 14 amino acids long. The V gene lost 4 bases and the J gene lost 0 bases, with 9 bases spanning the gap.

The rearrangement links TRBV4-1 to TRBJ2-2, with 11 positions matching TRBD2. The germline gives CDR1 MGHRA, CDR2 YSYEKL. V dropped 1 base and J dropped 4; count of bases not matched to a gene: 5. The CDR3 spans 17 residues. This CDR3 reads CASSQVLAGVGTGELFF. CDR3 nucleotides: TGCGCCAGCAGCCAAGTACTAGCGGGAGTTGGCACCGGGGAGCTGTTTTTT.

V is TRBV12-3 or TRBV12-4 and J is TRBJ2-1; TRBD1 matches at 9 bases. Losses at the gene ends were 7 bases for V and 4 bases for J; bases not matched to a gene: 14. The CDR3 extends over 17 amino acids. The CDR3 reads CASTMDRGPLVYNEQFF. CDR3 coding DNA: TGTGCCAGCACCATGGACAGGGGCCCTCTTGTTTACAATGAGCAGTTCTTC.

This chain links TRBV2 with TRBJ2-7; tentative D call: TRBD1 (5 bases). Germline V gene data show CDR1 as SNHLY and CDR2 as FYNNEI. Trimming left V 1 base short and J 6 bases short, with 16 bases between. This CDR3 has 15 amino acids. This CDR3 reads CASSEEAGLDAEQYF. CDR3 sequence (DNA): TGTGCCAGCAGTGAAGAGGCAGGGCTTGACGCCGAGCAGTACTTC.

The chain has TRBV10-3 and TRBJ1-1; 8 bases fit TRBD1. V shed 6 bases, J shed 4 bases, and the junction held 7 bases outside the gene matches. CDR1 and CDR2 from the germline V gene are ENHRY and SYGVKD. CDR3 size: 14 residues. Here the CDR3 reads CAISGQGAGTEAFF. CDR3 nucleotides: TGTGCCATCAGCGGACAGGGAGCGGGCACTGAAGCTTTCTTT.

This clonotype was counted between two and nine times. The chain employs TRBV2 and TRBJ1-5; 8 bases fit TRBD1. Germline loops: CDR1 SNHLY, CDR2 FYNNEI. This CDR3 is 15 amino acids long. Unmatched junction bases numbered 11, after V lost 6 bases and J lost 7 bases. Here the CDR3 reads CASRRETGGGQPQHF. CDR3 nucleotide sequence: TGTGCCAGCAGGCGAGAAACAGGGGGGGGACAGCCCCAGCATTTT.

V usage is TRBV19 and J usage is TRBJ1-5; D is uncertain. CDR1 is LNHDA, CDR2 SQIVND, per germline (reference sequence). The CDR3 is 13 amino acids. The V end was cut by 5 bases, the J end by 11 bases, with 16 bases between. In DNA form, the CDR3 reads TGTGCCAGTAGTCCCCCGGGAGATGAAACCCAGCATTTT. Translated, it gives CASSPPGDETQHF.

This chain connects TRBV6-1 to TRBJ1-1; D possibly corresponds to TRBD1 (5 bases). Germline CDR1 is MNHNS and CDR2 is SASEGT. V shed 8 bases and J shed 7 bases, with 20 bases lying between them. This CDR3 is 14 amino acids long. CDR3 loop: CASFPSRGRSEAFF. For the CDR3, the DNA is TGTGCCAGCTTCCCATCCCGGGGGAGAAGTGAAGCTTTCTTT.

The chain joins TRBV7-8 to TRBJ2-6; the D call may be TRBD1 or TRBD2 (5 bases each). The CDR3 runs 18 residues. Trimming pared 5 bases from V and 0 bases from J, leaving 17 bases between. CDR1 is SGHVS, CDR2 FQNEAQ, per germline. In DNA form, the CDR3 reads TGTGCCAGCAGCGTCCCGGGGCTGGATTTCTCTGGGGCCAACGTCCTGACTTTC. Translating gives CASSVPGLDFSGANVLTF.

This clonotype has more than one count but fewer than ten. V is TRBV7-3 and J is TRBJ2-7; D is ambiguous. The ends were cut back, 5 bases at V and 6 bases at J, with 17 bases in the middle. This CDR3 has 14 residues. The germline CDR1 and CDR2 sequences are SGHTA and FQGTGA. In nucleotides, the CDR3 is TGTGCCAGCAGCCCCGCTCCTACTTTGGGCGAGCAGTACTTC. This encodes CASSPAPTLGEQYF.

In its sample, this clonotype was seen a few times. CDR3 DNA sequence: TGTGCCAGCAGCTTAGCCCGGAGAGGGTCGCGGGGAAACACCATATATTTT. Amino acid sequence: CASSLARRGSRGNTIYF. This chain uses TRBV7-9 with TRBJ1-3; D ambiguous. The germline V gene encodes CDR1 SEHNR and CDR2 FQNEAQ (reference sequence). Deletions cut 0 bases from V and 4 bases from J, with 16 bases between. The CDR3 has 17 residues.